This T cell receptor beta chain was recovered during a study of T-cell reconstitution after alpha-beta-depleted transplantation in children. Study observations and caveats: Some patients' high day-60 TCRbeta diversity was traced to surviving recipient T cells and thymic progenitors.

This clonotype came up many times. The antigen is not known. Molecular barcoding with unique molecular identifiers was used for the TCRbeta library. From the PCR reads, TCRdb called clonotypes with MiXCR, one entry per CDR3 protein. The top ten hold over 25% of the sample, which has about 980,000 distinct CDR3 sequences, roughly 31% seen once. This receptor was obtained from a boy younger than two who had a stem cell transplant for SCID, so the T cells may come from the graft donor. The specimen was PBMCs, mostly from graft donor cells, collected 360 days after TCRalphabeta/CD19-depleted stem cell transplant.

CDR3 region: CASSYGTAYQPQHF. The CDR3 DNA reads as TGTGCCAGCAGCTACGGGACAGCCTATCAGCCCCAGCATTTT. The genes are TRBV5-8 and TRBJ1-5; TRBD1 aligns across 7 bases. After removal of 3 bases from V and 5 bases from J, the junction contained 5 bases not matched to a gene. The CDR3 has 14 residues. Germline CDR1 is SGHTS and CDR2 is YDEGEE.